Following are 18 T cell receptor beta chains from one sample sequenced in a study of OX40 agonist ivuxolimab in advanced cancers. The protocol was immunoSEQ multiplex PCR, while the TCRdb copy is restricted to in-frame clones and leaves out a portion. Of some 81,000 clones in the sample, about 82% were seen once. Sequenced here: CD4+ or CD8+ T cells sorted from blood, sampled in a trial of the OX40 agonist ivuxolimab. Receptors originate from an adult with an advanced solid tumor such as melanoma, head and neck, liver or kidney cancer.

This chain links TRBV18 with TRBJ2-3; perhaps D is TRBD1 or TRBD2 (5 bases each). Germline lookup yields CDR1 KGHSH and CDR2 LQKENI. V lost 0 bases and J 3 bases, leaving 10 bases between the germline ends. This CDR3 comprises 15 residues. The CDR3 DNA follows: TGTGCCAGCTCACCACCCGCGAGGGGTACAGATACGCAGTATTTT. This translates into CASSPPARGTDTQYF.

J is TRBJ2-3 and V is TRBV5-1, with D unclear. From germline, CDR1 is SGHRS and CDR2 YFSETQ. The CDR3 loop spans 15 amino acids. V was pared by 0 bases and J by 4 bases, with 12 bases between. This chain's CDR3 is CASSLGVGNSDTQYF. CDR3 in DNA: TGCGCCAGCAGCTTGGGCGTGGGGAATTCAGATACGCAGTATTTT.

The V call is TRBV7-2, the J call TRBJ2-1; possibly TRBD1 or TRBD2 for D (5 bases each). CDR1 and CDR2 from the germline V gene are SGHTA and FQGNSA. Deletions cut 2 bases from V and 9 bases from J, with 17 bases between. The CDR3 length is 15 residues. The CDR3 nucleotides read TGTGCCAGCAGCTTATGGGACCCTGGGGTGAGTGAGCAGTTCTTC. Residues: CASSLWDPGVSEQFF.

This clone came up a few times. The rearrangement joins TRBV7-2 to TRBJ2-3; D is undetermined. This CDR3 region has 15 residues. Trimming took off 1 base at V and 8 bases at J, with 16 bases between the two ends. Germline V gene sequence: CDR1 SGHTA, CDR2 FQGNSA. The CDR3 DNA is TGTGCCAGCAGCTTAGTTGGGCCCCCTGAAGGTACGCAGTATTTT. Translated: CASSLVGPPEGTQYF.

This chain uses TRBV28 with TRBJ2-1; 11 positions agree with TRBD2. J was trimmed by 6 bases and V by 6 bases; bases with no gene match: 7. This CDR3 has 15 residues. The germline V gene has CDR1 MDHEN and CDR2 SYDVKM. Written as DNA, the CDR3 is TGTGCCAGCAGCGTAGCGGGGGGGCCGGGCAATGAGCAGTTCTTC. Protein sequence: CASSVAGGPGNEQFF. The full variable domain, its missing parts supplied by reference TRBV28 and TRBJ2-1, is DVKVTQSSRYLVKRTGEKVFLECVQDMDHENMFWYRQDPGLGLRLIYFSYDVKMKEKGDIPEGYSVSREKKERFSLILESASTNQTSMYLCASSVAGGPGNEQFFGPGTRLTVL.

Only a few counts were recorded for this clone. This chain joins TRBV27 and TRBJ2-4, with TRBD1 identical over 11 bases. This CDR3 comprises 12 residues. CDR1 and CDR2 (germline): MNHEY, SMNVEV (reference sequence). The CDR3 bases are TGTGCATCGGGACAGGGGGAAAACATTCAGTACTTC. Translation gives CASGQGENIQYF.

The chain has TRBV20-1 and TRBJ2-1, with D uncertain. This CDR3 has 10 residues. Germline lookup yields CDR1 DFQATT and CDR2 SNEGSKA (reference sequence). The germline V and J ends were trimmed by 6 bases and 4 bases, with 4 bases remaining between them. For the CDR3, the DNA is TGCAGTGCGTTTTACAATGAGCAGTTCTTC. Amino acid sequence: CSAFYNEQFF.

J is TRBJ2-3 and V is TRBV6-5; maybe TRBD2 (5 bases). This CDR3 is built from 13 residues. From germline, CDR1 is MNHEY and CDR2 SVGAGI. V was pared by 5 bases and J by 2 bases, with 8 bases between. The CDR3 reads CASSAGFTDTQYF. In DNA, the CDR3 is TGTGCCAGCAGTGCGGGCTTCACAGATACGCAGTATTTT.

The sample holds a few counts of this clone. The V gene is TRBV29-1, the J gene TRBJ2-1; D unclear. Trimming cost V 3 bases and J 5 bases, with 8 bases left between them. CDR3 length: 12 residues. CDR1 and CDR2 from the germline V gene are SQVTM and ANQGSEA. The CDR3 DNA sequence: TGCAGCGTTGACAGGAATAACAATGAGCAGTTCTTC. Protein: CSVDRNNNEQFF.

This clone came up once. This chain links TRBV9 with TRBJ1-1; D is possibly TRBD1 (6 bases). Trimming cost V 2 bases and J 1 base, with 9 bases left between them. This CDR3 spans 14 amino acids. Germline V gives CDR1 SGDLS, CDR2 YYNGEE. The CDR3 region is CASSVGGPNTEAFF. DNA of the CDR3: TGTGCCAGCAGCGTTGGGGGCCCGAACACTGAAGCTTTCTTT.

The chain has TRBV7-2 and TRBJ2-7; tentative D call: TRBD2 (6 bases). V lost 1 base, J lost 2 bases, and 12 bases lay in between. There are 15 residues in the CDR3. Germline CDR1 SGHTA, CDR2 FQGNSA. Written as DNA, the CDR3 is TGTGCCAGCAGCTTAGGGGGACGGGAGCCCTACGAGCAGTACTTC. The encoded protein is CASSLGGREPYEQYF.

The rearrangement joins TRBV19 to TRBJ1-3; TRBD1 might be the D (6 bases). Looked up from germline, CDR1 is LNHDA and CDR2 is SQIVND (reference sequence). Trimming cost V 1 base and J 4 bases, with 17 bases left between them. CDR3 length: 17 amino acids. The CDR3 DNA is TGTGCCAGTAGTATAGTCCTAGCCGGGACACCCGGAAACACCATATATTTT. Its protein is CASSIVLAGTPGNTIYF. Full variable domain (remainder filled in from reference TRBV19 and TRBJ1-3): DGGITQSPKYLFRKEGQNVTLSCEQNLNHDAMYWYRQDPGQGLRLIYYSQIVNDFQKGDIAEGYSVSREKKESFPLTVTSAQKNPTAFYLCASSIVLAGTPGNTIYFGEGSWLTVV.

The chain employs TRBV29-1 and TRBJ2-1; 9 bases agree with TRBD1. The length of the CDR3 is 15 residues. CDR1 is SQVTM and CDR2 is ANQGSEA in the germline V gene. The V and J ends lost 5 bases and 8 bases, in that order; junction bases with no gene match: 13. The CDR3 nucleotides are TGCAGCGTTAGACGGGGACAGGGAGGATTCTATGAGCAGTTCTTC. Amino acid sequence: CSVRRGQGGFYEQFF.

The chain uses TRBV7-3 and TRBJ2-2; TRBD2 is a possible D gene (7 bases). CDR3 length equals 16 residues. Germline-derived CDR1 and CDR2 are SGHTA and FQGTGA. The V end was cut by 2 bases, the J end by 6 bases, with 16 bases between. CDR3 amino acids: CASSLSGGGRAGELFF. The CDR3 DNA reads as TGTGCCAGCAGCTTATCGGGCGGGGGCAGGGCCGGGGAGCTGTTTTTT.

This chain uses TRBV29-1 with TRBJ2-5; TRBD2 aligns across 12 bases. The CDR3 consists of 15 residues. With V trimmed by 1 base and J by 6 bases, 6 bases remained unmatched. Germline V gene sequence: CDR1 SQVTM, CDR2 ANQGSEA. CDR3 in amino acids: CSVEGPSGGVKTQYF. CDR3 coding DNA: TGCAGCGTTGAAGGGCCTAGCGGGGGGGTAAAGACCCAGTACTTC.

This chain connects TRBV5-5 to TRBJ2-2; 9 bases are a match to TRBD1. The V gene end was trimmed by 3 bases and the J gene end by 4 bases; junction bases not matched to a gene: 13. The germline gives CDR1 SGHKS, CDR2 YYEKEE (reference sequence). The CDR3 consists of 18 residues. CDR3 in amino acids: CASSSGQGRLVRTGELFF. The CDR3, as DNA: TGTGCCAGCAGCTCAGGACAGGGGCGACTAGTGCGCACCGGGGAGCTGTTTTTT.

This clone was seen a single time. The chain uses TRBV18 and TRBJ1-4; 10 bases match TRBD1. Germline CDR1 KGHSH, CDR2 LQKENI. CDR3 length: 13 amino acids. V was pared by 6 bases and J by 8 bases, with 3 bases of the junction left unmatched. CDR3 DNA sequence: TGTGCCAGCTCTGGGGACAGGGGCGAAAAACTGTTTTTT. Its protein product is CASSGDRGEKLFF.

V and J are TRBV27 and TRBJ2-2; 10 nucleotides align to TRBD1. The CDR3 is made up of 14 amino acids. CDR1 and CDR2 (germline): MNHEY, SMNVEV (reference sequence). The V segment lost 8 bases and the J segment 5 bases; nucleotides outside the gene matches: 5. In DNA form, the CDR3 reads TGTGCCAGCGCTAGGGGACAGGGGACCGGGGAGCTGTTTTTT. Translated: CASARGQGTGELFF.